This TCR beta chain appears in the sequencing data of a study of cytomegalovirus exposure and HLA in healthy donors. The study's findings and limits: The classifier reportedly diagnosed cytomegalovirus status with high sensitivity and specificity.

V was clipped by 4 bases and J by 2 bases; unmatched bases: 7. The CDR3 consists of 14 residues. The germline gives CDR1 SQVTM, CDR2 ANQGSEA. The PCR made use of 60 Vbeta and 13 Jbeta primers. Sequencing was performed with immunoSEQ multiplex PCR; in TCRdb, only in-frame clones are kept and a portion is missing. Of some 180,000 clones listed, roughly 82% were seen once; the top ten hold more than 1.5%. Regarding this clone: Its antigen is unidentified.

The chain is built from TRBV29-1 and TRBJ1-2; 7 bases map to TRBD1. The sample consisted of PBMCs. The sequence derives from a man in his forties in good health and CMV-seronegative. CDR3: CSVGRGQWNYGYTF. The CDR3, as DNA: TGCAGCGTTGGGAGGGGGCAATGGAACTATGGCTACACCTTC. Full variable domain (remainder filled in from reference TRBV29-1 and TRBJ1-2): SAVISQKPSRDICQRGTSLTIQCQVDSQVTMMFWYRQQPGQSLTLIATANQGSEATYESGFVIDKFPISRPNLTFSTLTVSNMSPEDSSIYLCSVGRGQWNYGYTFGSGTRLTVV.